This TCR beta chain was observed in a study of blood T cells in healthy people across ages (dated by TCRdb to the mid-2010s). A note on the overall study: In model experiments, template switching captured about one uniquely barcoded TCR beta cDNA molecule for every two T cells. To track age-related changes in TCR beta repertoire diversity, the study relied on deep sequencing normalized with unique cDNA molecular identifiers. For two donors (one aged 18 to 29 and one aged 80 or older), the study analyzed two additional independent replicas of 1 million unique cDNA reads from the same blood draw. To avoid experimental bias, donors of different ages were randomly spread across the sequencing lanes. The donors were divided into four age groups: young (average about 15 years), middle-aged (about 40), aged (under 70) and long-lived (approximately 74). What the authors observed across the whole study: The long-lived group showed more naive CD4+ T cells, fewer expanded clones and increased TCR diversity than the aged group, suggesting age selection. Observed TCR beta diversity per million T cells fell roughly linearly with age, and a significant reduction was already apparent by age roughly 40. Because donor CMV infection status was unknown, age-related changes in expanded clonotypes were potentially confounded. Since profiling was done on bulk unsorted PBMCs, naive and antigen-experienced compartments could not be conclusively compared. There was a strong correlation between observed TCR beta diversity and the percentage of naive T cells measured by flow cytometry. Estimates of total diversity from one million sequenced T cells were regarded as lower bounds and underestimates.

Worth noting for this clonotype: Its antigen is still unknown. No clone much larger than this one lies a single base away; base qualities are absent.

The library was obtained by 5' RACE. These reads were obtained on an Illumina HiSeq 2500. A second PCR of roughly 7 to 11 cycles was performed with a sample-barcoded 5' primer and a J-beta primer mix. A unique molecular identifier was introduced onto each TCR beta cDNA molecule by a template-switch 5' adaptor carrying 12 random nucleotides. At least 2.5 million CDR3-containing paired-end reads were obtained from each sample. The Mint cDNA synthesis kit, primed by a TRBC-specific oligonucleotide, was used to synthesize first-strand cDNA from all RNA. Following uracil-DNA glycosylase treatment, a first 18-cycle PCR with universal primers M1SS and BC2_uni_R was performed on all cDNA. The original pipeline was this. Normalization of each sample was performed by random selection of 1 million high-quality reads, each carrying a distinct molecular identifier. Reads sharing molecular identifiers were discarded rather than binned into consensus sequences. MiTCR, run with a Q25 quality threshold and the strictest error-elimination algorithm, handled CDR3 identification, clonotype clustering and error correction. A nonparametric unseen species model with Euler transformation was used to estimate a lower bound on total TCR beta diversity. In-frame beta chains were kept once TCRdb had trimmed the public reads at Q25 with fastp and called clones with MiXCR. CDR3 protein sequences are deduplicated, and each keeps its most common genes and DNA. None of the V and J calls come from the authors' own analysis; TCRdb made them. The sample table records about 1.8 million distinct CDR3 sequences; roughly 52% of these occur just once. The top ten hold less than 2.5% of the sample.

The roughly 39 donors, aged roughly 6 to 95 years, were systemically healthy Caucasian individuals from Russia. Each donor gave 8.5 to 10 milliliters of peripheral blood, collected into EDTA-treated Vacutainer tubes. Ficoll-Paque density-gradient centrifugation was used to isolate PBMCs, with at least 7 million per sample. Trizol reagent was used to extract total RNA from PBMCs, with at least 5 micrograms per sample. For every donor, flow cytometry on a PBMC aliquot measured the percentage of naive CD45RAhigh/CD27high T cells. The sequenced material came from blood. The origin of this receptor is a woman aged 40-49 years in good health.

In nucleotide form, the sequence is TGTGCCAGCAGCCAAGATCCGGCGGGGGAGAGTTGGGAGACCCAGTACTTC. Translation gives CASSQDPAGESWETQYF. The rearranged segments are TRBV4-2 and TRBJ2-5; 7 middle bases align to TRBD2. The CDR3 runs 17 residues from the cysteine to the phenylalanine. Only the CDR3 region is kept as DNA, spanning 51 bases read in frame from base 1. The germline V gene provides CDR1 LGHNA and CDR2 YNFKEQ. For this chain, trimming is 0 bases at the V end and 5 bases at the J end, and the number of junction bases without a gene match is 12.